The rows below give T cell receptor beta chains drawn from one sample of a study of T cells after yellow fever vaccination. MiXCR, applied by TCRdb to the 5' RACE reads, yields one record per CDR3 protein. This table has 110,000 to 150,000 distinct CDR3 sequences, 5% to 7.5% appearing once. This sample comprised CD4+ T cells sorted from PBMCs, obtained 10 days after the yellow fever booster vaccination. The origin of the receptors is a man aged 30-40 years who received the YFV17D yellow fever vaccine. CDR3s include the opening cysteine and the closing phenylalanine or tryptophan. A D gene is named only where the DNA matches it firmly. The listing skips clone size in some rows; elsewhere it reads once, few, many or a size class.

size	V	D	J	DNA	CDR3
many	TRBV20-1	NA	TRBJ2-5	TGCAGTGCTAGAGCCCTGGGGGGCTGGGAGACCCAGTACTTC	CSARALGGWETQYF
few	TRBV1	NA	TRBJ2-7	TGCACCAGCAGCCAGGGGACTAGAGGAGGTTGGCAGTACTTC	CTSSQGTRGGWQYF
many	TRBV20-1	TRBD2	TRBJ2-2	TGCAGTGCTCTAACTAGCGGGAGTCAGGACACCGGGGAGCTGTTTTTT	CSALTSGSQDTGELFF
many	TRBV29-1	NA	TRBJ1-1	TGCAGCGTTGAGGACAGAAAAAACACTGAAGCTTTCTTT	CSVEDRKNTEAFF
NA	TRBV4-2	TRBD2	TRBJ2-2	TGTGCCAGCAGCGAGGGGGGCGGACTAGCGGGGCTTAACACCGGGGAGCTGTTTTTT	CASSEGGGLAGLNTGELFF
NA	TRBV5-6	NA	TRBJ2-5	TGTGCCAGCAGCTCAAACCCGGGATTCCAAGAGACCCAGTACTTC	CASSSNPGFQETQYF
few	TRBV6-5	TRBD1	TRBJ2-7	TGTGCCAGCAGTTACTCGATTCGAGACAGGGCCCCTTCCTACGAGCAGTACTTC	CASSYSIRDRAPSYEQYF
many	TRBV12-3/TRBV12-4	NA	TRBJ2-1	TGTGCCAGCAGAGAGGGGGAAGGTCCCTACAATGAGCAGTTCTTC	CASREGEGPYNEQFF
NA	TRBV6-5	NA	TRBJ2-7	TGTGCCAGCAGTTCTTATAGCGGTATCTACGAGCAGTACTTC	CASSSYSGIYEQYF
NA	TRBV6-2/TRBV6-3	TRBD2	TRBJ2-7	TGTGCCAGCAGTCGGAACCTAGGACTAGCGGATACCTACGAGCAGTACTTC	CASSRNLGLADTYEQYF
many	TRBV20-1	NA	TRBJ2-5	TGCAGTGCTCTTGACAGGGAGGGGTTCCGAGAGACCCAGTACTTC	CSALDREGFRETQYF
NA	TRBV24-1	NA	TRBJ2-2	TGTGCCACCATTGATTTGACGCTCTCCCTCGTCCCAGGGGCCGTCACCGGGGAGCTGTTTTTT	CATIDLTLSLVPGAVTGELFF
many	TRBV20-1	TRBD2	TRBJ2-5	TGCAGTGCTAGAGTCGCGGGAGGGCTTGTGGAGACCCAGTACTTC	CSARVAGGLVETQYF
many	TRBV24-1	NA	TRBJ2-7	TGTGCCACCAGTGATTTGAATGTTATGTCCCCAGCCTACGAGCAGTACTTC	CATSDLNVMSPAYEQYF
many	TRBV12-3/TRBV12-4	TRBD1	TRBJ2-7	TGTGCCAGCAACCCCGGGACAGACTACGAGCAGTACTTC	CASNPGTDYEQYF
many	TRBV5-1	TRBD1	TRBJ2-2	TGCGCCAGCCGTCTCCGGACAGGGCGTCACACCGGGGAGCTGTTTTTT	CASRLRTGRHTGELFF
many	TRBV5-1	TRBD2	TRBJ2-3	TGCGCCAGCAGCTTGGTTCCGGGACTAGCGGATGACACAGATACGCAGTATTTT	CASSLVPGLADDTDTQYF
few	TRBV7-2	NA	TRBJ1-1	TGTGCCAGCAGCAAACTCGGTCAGGTGAACACTGAAGCTTTCTTT	CASSKLGQVNTEAFF
many	TRBV24-1	TRBD2	TRBJ2-1	TGTGCCACCGCCGGGACTAGTTATAATGAGCAGTTCTTC	CATAGTSYNEQFF
many	TRBV11-1	NA	TRBJ2-1	TGTGCCAGCAGCTTACAGGGGAACCCGACCTATGAGCAGTTCTTC	CASSLQGNPTYEQFF
many	TRBV7-2	TRBD2	TRBJ2-3	TGTGCCAGCAGCCATACTAGCGGCACAGATACGCAGTATTTT	CASSHTSGTDTQYF
many	TRBV6-5	NA	TRBJ2-3	TGTGCCAGCAGTTACCGAGGGGGTTGGACAGATACGCAGTATTTT	CASSYRGGWTDTQYF
NA	TRBV12-3/TRBV12-4	NA	TRBJ2-7	TGTGCCAGCAGTTTGAGTCGCCCCTACGAGCAGTACTTC	CASSLSRPYEQYF
few	TRBV23-1	TRBD1	TRBJ2-3	TGCGCCAGCTCTCCCGGACAGGGGGTCTCAGATACGCAGTATTTT	CASSPGQGVSDTQYF
many	TRBV20-1	NA	TRBJ2-1	TGCAGTGCTAGCGAATCTAAGCGGCCCTACAATGAGCAGTTCTTC	CSASESKRPYNEQFF
many	TRBV7-9	TRBD2	TRBJ2-3	TGTGCCAGCAGCTCCATACCGGGACTAGCGGGAGTACGAGATACGCAGTATTTT	CASSSIPGLAGVRDTQYF
NA	TRBV12-3/TRBV12-4	TRBD1	TRBJ2-5	TGTGCCAGCAGGTGGGGGACAGGCCACCAAGAGACCCAGTACTTC	CASRWGTGHQETQYF
many	TRBV20-1	TRBD2	TRBJ2-7	TGCAGTGCTCTGAGCGGGAGGGGGTACGAGCAGTACTTC	CSALSGRGYEQYF
few	TRBV20-1	TRBD2	TRBJ2-7	TGCAGTGCTAGAGGAGTTACTAGCGGATCCTACGAGCAGTACTTC	CSARGVTSGSYEQYF
many	TRBV11-3	NA	TRBJ2-1	TGTGCCAGCAGCTTACGTTCGGGAAGCTCCTACAATGAGCAGTTCTTC	CASSLRSGSSYNEQFF
few	TRBV11-2	NA	TRBJ1-3	TGTGCCAGCAGCTTTTTACAGGGAGGAAACACCATATATTTT	CASSFLQGGNTIYF
many	TRBV7-2	TRBD2	TRBJ2-1	TGTGCCAGCAGCTCGACTAGCGGGAGGGCCGCTGAGCAGTTCTTC	CASSSTSGRAAEQFF
many	TRBV12-3/TRBV12-4	TRBD2	TRBJ2-7	TGTGCCAGCAGTTTAGCTGCGACTAGCGGCTACGAGCAGTACTTC	CASSLAATSGYEQYF
many	TRBV5-1	NA	TRBJ2-7	TGCGCCAGCGGATTTGAAGGGTACGAGCAGTACTTC	CASGFEGYEQYF
many	TRBV10-3	NA	TRBJ2-1	TGTGCCATCAGTGAGTCGAAGCAACAGGGGGGGAACAATGAGCAGTTCTTC	CAISESKQQGGNNEQFF
few	TRBV30	NA	TRBJ2-5	TGTGCCTGGAGTGTAAACAGCCTAGGGGAGACCCAGTACTTC	CAWSVNSLGETQYF
many	TRBV27	NA	TRBJ2-7	TGTGCCAGCAGCTCTCCGACCCGCAGCTCCTACGAGCAGTACTTC	CASSSPTRSSYEQYF
NA	TRBV6-5	NA	TRBJ2-7	TGTGCCAGCAGTTACTCAGTACAGGGTGGGTACGAGCAGTACTTC	CASSYSVQGGYEQYF
many	TRBV20-1	NA	TRBJ1-1	TGCAGTGCTAGTCCAGCGGTAGAAGCTTTCTTT	CSASPAVEAFF
many	TRBV10-2	TRBD2	TRBJ2-3	TGCGCCAGCAGGCTCACTAGCGGGAGCACAGATACGCAGTATTTT	CASRLTSGSTDTQYF
many	TRBV20-1	NA	TRBJ2-3	TGCAGTGTGAACAGCGGGTTAACAGATACGCAGTATTTT	CSVNSGLTDTQYF
NA	TRBV24-1	NA	TRBJ2-3	TGTGCCACCAGTGATCCCCGGGCAGCGGATACGCAGTATTTT	CATSDPRAADTQYF
NA	TRBV7-2	NA	TRBJ2-7	TGTGCCAGCAGCCTGGGTGCAGGGATGAGCTCCTACGAGCAGTACTTC	CASSLGAGMSSYEQYF
many	TRBV29-1	NA	TRBJ2-4	TGCAGCGTCGGACACAAAAACCGGGCCAAAAACATTCAGTACTTC	CSVGHKNRAKNIQYF
many	TRBV5-1	NA	TRBJ1-1	TGCGCCAGCGGTACTGGGGGGGCGGACACTGAAGCTTTCTTT	CASGTGGADTEAFF
many	TRBV6-2/TRBV6-3	TRBD1	TRBJ2-7	TGTGCCAGCAGTTTGGACAGGACCTACGAGCAGTACTTC	CASSLDRTYEQYF